Below, 9 T cell receptor beta chains from the same sample are listed, as sequenced in a study of monozygotic twins with inflammatory bowel disease. TCRdb reworked the 5' RACE reads into one entry per CDR3 protein, no DNA. Its table records 110,000 to 150,000 distinct CDR3 sequences. The material sequenced was blood. These receptors all stem from a human donor with ulcerative colitis or Crohn's disease, or a healthy co-twin of an affected twin (not recorded which).

The chain combines TRBV7-7 with TRBJ2-7; TCRdb designates TRBD1, a call that cannot be tested without DNA. This CDR3 contains 13 residues. Germline V gene sequence: CDR1 SSHAT, CDR2 FNYEAQ (reference sequence). The CDR3 is CASSSGQGGEQYF.

The V and J genes are TRBV12-3 or TRBV12-4 and TRBJ2-1; absent DNA, TCRdb's TRBD1 call cannot be checked. The CDR3 has 18 amino acids. CDR3 sequence: CASSGGTGIGVFYNEQFF.

The V gene is TRBV11-2, the J gene TRBJ2-3; the D call of TRBD2 rests on TCRdb alone, since no DNA is present to check it. CDR3 length: 20 amino acids. Germline V gene lookup returns CDR1 SGHAT and CDR2 FQNNGV. The CDR3 here is CASSSAGTSGTLLSTDTQYF.

The chain joins TRBV19 to TRBJ2-2; TCRdb designates TRBD1, a call that cannot be tested without DNA. The germline gives CDR1 LNHDA, CDR2 SQIVND (reference sequence). The CDR3 spans 20 residues. The chain's CDR3 is CASSMGGRGRIGSSTGELFF.

V usage is TRBV7-3 and J usage is TRBJ2-5; TCRdb gives TRBD2 as the D gene, but with no DNA this cannot be confirmed. Germline V CDR1 and CDR2: SGHTA, FQGTGA. The CDR3 sequence is 13 residues long. The CDR3 sequence is CASSLARRETQYF.

This chain uses TRBV6-5 with TRBJ1-5; the D call of TRBD1 rests on TCRdb alone, since no DNA is present to check it. Germline lookup yields CDR1 MNHEY and CDR2 SVGAGI. The CDR3 runs to 15 residues. The CDR3 here is CASSYSKAGYQPQHF.

The chain couples TRBV6-4 to TRBJ2-2; without DNA, the TCRdb call of TRBD1 cannot be checked. In germline, CDR1 is MRHNA, CDR2 SNTAGT. This CDR3 is built from 15 residues. The CDR3 reads CASRATGPNTGELFF.

V and J are TRBV11-2 and TRBJ2-5. The CDR3 spans 14 residues. Germline-derived CDR1 and CDR2 are SGHAT and FQNNGV. This chain's CDR3 is CASSLGSFQETQYF.

The chain recombines TRBV5-1 with TRBJ2-1. Germline CDR1 reads SGHRS; CDR2 reads YFSETQ. The CDR3 loop spans 15 amino acids. CDR3 sequence reads: CASSLARAGLNEQFF.